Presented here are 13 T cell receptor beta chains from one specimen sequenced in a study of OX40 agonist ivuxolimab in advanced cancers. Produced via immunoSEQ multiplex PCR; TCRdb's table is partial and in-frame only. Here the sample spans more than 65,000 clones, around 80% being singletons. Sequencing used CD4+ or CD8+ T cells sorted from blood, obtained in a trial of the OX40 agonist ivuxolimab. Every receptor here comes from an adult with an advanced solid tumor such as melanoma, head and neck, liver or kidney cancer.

CDR3 nucleotide sequence: TGCGCCAGCAGCGTGATGGGACAGGGGTATGGGGGCTACACCTTC. Its translation: CASSVMGQGYGGYTF. The chain couples TRBV5-1 to TRBJ1-2; 10 bases are shared with TRBD1. This CDR3 comprises 15 residues. J lost 8 bases, V lost 4 bases, and 11 bases had no gene match. Germline-derived CDR1 and CDR2 are SGHRS and YFSETQ.

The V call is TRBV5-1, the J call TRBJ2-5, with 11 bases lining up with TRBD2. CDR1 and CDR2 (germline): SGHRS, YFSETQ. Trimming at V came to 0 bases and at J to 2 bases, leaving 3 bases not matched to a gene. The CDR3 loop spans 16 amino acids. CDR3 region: CASSLAVAGGQETQYF. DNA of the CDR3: TGCGCCAGCAGCTTGGCAGTAGCGGGAGGGCAAGAGACCCAGTACTTC.

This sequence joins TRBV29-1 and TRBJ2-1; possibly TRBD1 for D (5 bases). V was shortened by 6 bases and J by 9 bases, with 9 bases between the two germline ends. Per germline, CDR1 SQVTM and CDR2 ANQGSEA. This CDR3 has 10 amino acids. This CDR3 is CSVGDPEQFF. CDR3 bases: TGCAGCGTAGGGGATCCTGAGCAGTTCTTC.

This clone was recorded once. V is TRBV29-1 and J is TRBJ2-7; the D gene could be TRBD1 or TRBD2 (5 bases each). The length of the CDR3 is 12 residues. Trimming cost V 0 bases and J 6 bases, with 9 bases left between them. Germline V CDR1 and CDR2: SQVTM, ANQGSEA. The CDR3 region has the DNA TGCAGCGTTGAAGATGGGACGGTCGAGCAGTACTTC. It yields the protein CSVEDGTVEQYF.

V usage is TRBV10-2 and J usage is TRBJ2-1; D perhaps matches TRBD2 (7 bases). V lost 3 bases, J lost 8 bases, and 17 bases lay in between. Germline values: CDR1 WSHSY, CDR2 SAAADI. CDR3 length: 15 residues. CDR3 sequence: CASSDWGGAGDEQFF. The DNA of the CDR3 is TGCGCCAGCAGTGACTGGGGGGGGGCCGGCGATGAGCAGTTCTTC.

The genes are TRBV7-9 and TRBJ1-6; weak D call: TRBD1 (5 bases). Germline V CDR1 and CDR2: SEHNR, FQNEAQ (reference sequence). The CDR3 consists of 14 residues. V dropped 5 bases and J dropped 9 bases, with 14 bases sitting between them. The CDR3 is CASSLGGVGSPLHF. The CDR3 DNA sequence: TGTGCCAGCAGCCTGGGGGGTGTGGGTTCACCCCTCCACTTT.

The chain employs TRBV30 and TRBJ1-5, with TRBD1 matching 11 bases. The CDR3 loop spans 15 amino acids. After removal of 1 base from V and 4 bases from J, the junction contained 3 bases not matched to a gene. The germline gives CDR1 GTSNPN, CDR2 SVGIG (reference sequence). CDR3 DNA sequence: TGTGCCTGGAGTGGGACAGGGGGCTCTAATCAGCCCCAGCATTTT. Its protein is CAWSGTGGSNQPQHF.

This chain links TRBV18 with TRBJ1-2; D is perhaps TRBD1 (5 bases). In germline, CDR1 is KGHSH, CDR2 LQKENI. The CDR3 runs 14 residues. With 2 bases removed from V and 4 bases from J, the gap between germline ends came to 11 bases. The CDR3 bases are TGTGCCAGCTCACCAGAAAATGGGGGCTATGGCTACACCTTC. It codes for CASSPENGGYGYTF.

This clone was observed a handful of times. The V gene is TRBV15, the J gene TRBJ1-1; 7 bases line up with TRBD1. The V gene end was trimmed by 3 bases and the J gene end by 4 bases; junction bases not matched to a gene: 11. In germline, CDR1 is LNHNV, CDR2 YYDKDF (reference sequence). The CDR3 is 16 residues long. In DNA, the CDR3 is TGTGCCACCAGCAGGATGTTTGACAGGGCCACCACTGAAGCTTTCTTT. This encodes CATSRMFDRATTEAFF.

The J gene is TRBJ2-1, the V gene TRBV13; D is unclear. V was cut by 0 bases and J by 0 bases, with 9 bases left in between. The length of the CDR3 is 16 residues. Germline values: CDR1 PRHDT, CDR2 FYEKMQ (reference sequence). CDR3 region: CASSLGRLSSYNEQFF. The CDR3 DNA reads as TGTGCCAGCAGCTTAGGCAGGCTCAGCTCCTACAATGAGCAGTTCTTC.

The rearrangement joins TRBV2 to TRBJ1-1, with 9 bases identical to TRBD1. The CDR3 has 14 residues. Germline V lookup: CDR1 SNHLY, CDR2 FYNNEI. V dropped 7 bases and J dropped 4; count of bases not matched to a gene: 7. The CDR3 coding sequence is TGTGCCAGCACGGGACAGGGTTTGGGCACTGAAGCTTTCTTT. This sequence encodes CASTGQGLGTEAFF.

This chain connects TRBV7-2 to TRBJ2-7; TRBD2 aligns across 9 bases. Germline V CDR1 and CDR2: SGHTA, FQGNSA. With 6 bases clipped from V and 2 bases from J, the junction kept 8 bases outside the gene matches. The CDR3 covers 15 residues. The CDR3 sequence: CASSQTAGGPYEQYF. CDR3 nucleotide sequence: TGTGCCAGCAGTCAAACCGCGGGAGGGCCCTACGAGCAGTACTTC.

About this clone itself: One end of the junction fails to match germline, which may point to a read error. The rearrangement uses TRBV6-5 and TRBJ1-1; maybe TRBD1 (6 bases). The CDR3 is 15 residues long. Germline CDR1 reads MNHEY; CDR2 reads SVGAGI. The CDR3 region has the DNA TGTACCAGCAGTTACATCGGCAGGGGGAACACTGAAGCTTTCTTT. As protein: CTSSYIGRGNTEAFF.